This is a list of T cell receptor beta chains from one sample in a study of glioma-infiltrating T cells after dendritic cell vaccination. Assay used: immunoSEQ multiplex PCR; TCRdb lists only in-frame clones, some missing. The repertoire holds 85,000 to 100,000 clones, 80% seen once, with roughly 5.3% in the top ten. Sequencing used blood, obtained after dendritic cell vaccination. These receptors all stem from a human donor with glioblastoma. Each CDR3 is given with its conserved first and last residue. Fields, in order: CDR3 protein, J gene, D gene, V gene, clone size. The D gene is left open where the match is weak. Some rows have no size entry. The others give once, few or many, or a class for an expanded clone.

CASGLGTSVQSETQYF TRBJ2-5 TRBD2 TRBV12-5 .
CASCGQDITGELFF TRBJ2-2 TRBD1 TRBV5-1 .
CASSNLRGTGSYEQYF TRBJ2-7 TRBD1 TRBV19 few
CASNQGTGELFF TRBJ2-2 . TRBV6-6 once
CASSPANGPFNYGYTF TRBJ1-2 . TRBV18 .
CASSRDSLQETQYF TRBJ2-5 TRBD1 TRBV5-6 .
CASSLSTSSGNTIYF TRBJ1-3 . TRBV5-6 medium-sized
CASSPSGGGADTQYF TRBJ2-3 TRBD2 TRBV7-2 once
CASTRTGVTYEQYF TRBJ2-7 TRBD1 TRBV2 .
CASSLGTGVGYTF TRBJ1-2 TRBD1 TRBV11-2 .
CASSPARQAREQYF TRBJ2-7 . TRBV7-8 .
CASSGSDRNYGYTF TRBJ1-2 TRBD1 TRBV10-1 .
CAISGGQGNEQFF . TRBD1 TRBV10-3 .
CASSLSPTGNYGYTF TRBJ1-2 . TRBV5-1 once
CASSLQGQDGYTF TRBJ1-2 . TRBV5-1 .
CASSLGGASSFNEQFF TRBJ2-1 . TRBV5-4 few
CASSPPGLATDTQYF TRBJ2-3 TRBD2 TRBV28 .
CASSYKTGNEQFF TRBJ2-1 . TRBV6-6 .
CASSLETSAVETQYF TRBJ2-5 TRBD2 TRBV5-1 .
CASSPQGGTGGYTF TRBJ1-2 TRBD1 TRBV28 once
CASSGQGCTEAFF TRBJ1-1 . TRBV21-1 once
CASRFQPGADTQYF TRBJ2-3 . TRBV7-8 .
CASSLGTTLYNEQFF TRBJ2-1 . TRBV5-1 .
CASFPLAGRMYEQYF TRBJ2-7 TRBD2 TRBV6-1 .
CASSEAVILGQGHYEQYF TRBJ2-7 TRBD1 TRBV2 .
CASSLGELRGYTF TRBJ1-2 . TRBV7-9 .
CASSLPAGSVGTDTQYF TRBJ2-3 . TRBV5-1 .
CASTPPGQETQYF TRBJ2-5 . TRBV2 .
CASSFDRGLPNNSPLHF TRBJ1-6 TRBD1 TRBV28 .
CASSLGLIPNSPLHF TRBJ1-6 . TRBV11-2 .
CASSQPSTDTQYF TRBJ2-3 . TRBV4-1 few
CASSAARVYEQYF TRBJ2-7 . TRBV6-1 few
CASSQDVARGQGAGNYGYTF TRBJ1-2 TRBD1 TRBV4-2 .
CASSPRGSSGNTIYF TRBJ1-3 . TRBV19 .
CAISEGGQPQHF TRBJ1-5 . TRBV10-3 .
CASSLVWGGTDTQYF TRBJ2-3 TRBD2 TRBV5-1 .
CAWSKQEETQYF TRBJ2-5 . TRBV30 .
CASSEGGFRQPQHF TRBJ1-5 . TRBV2 .
CASSYFSSGSPGELFF TRBJ2-2 TRBD2 TRBV9 .
CATSLGTGHQPQHF TRBJ1-5 TRBD1 TRBV15 .
CASSPQVNNEQFF TRBJ2-1 . TRBV9 .
CASSYEQGEQYF TRBJ2-7 . TRBV6-6 .
CASRGLEYQETQYF TRBJ2-5 . TRBV28 .
CASSSQGFNTGELFF TRBJ2-2 . TRBV7-8 .
CASRETGVTEAFF TRBJ1-1 TRBD1 TRBV6-5 .
CASTLRDEQYF TRBJ2-7 . TRBV6-6 few
CASSSLTAYGYTF TRBJ1-2 . TRBV11-2 .
CASSFRTSGSTGANVLTF TRBJ2-6 TRBD2 TRBV7-8 .
CASSWQVREETQYF TRBJ2-5 . TRBV5-1 .
CASGEGAAGRAEQYF TRBJ2-7 TRBD2 TRBV7-9 .
CASSSGTGSSAYGYTF TRBJ1-2 . TRBV5-1 .
CATSSLQDSFNEQFF TRBJ2-1 . TRBV15 .
CASSSRDSLSYEQYF TRBJ2-7 TRBD1 TRBV7-2 .
CAISVEGTYNEQFF TRBJ2-1 . TRBV10-3 once
CASSQGTDYGYTF TRBJ1-2 TRBD1 TRBV14 .